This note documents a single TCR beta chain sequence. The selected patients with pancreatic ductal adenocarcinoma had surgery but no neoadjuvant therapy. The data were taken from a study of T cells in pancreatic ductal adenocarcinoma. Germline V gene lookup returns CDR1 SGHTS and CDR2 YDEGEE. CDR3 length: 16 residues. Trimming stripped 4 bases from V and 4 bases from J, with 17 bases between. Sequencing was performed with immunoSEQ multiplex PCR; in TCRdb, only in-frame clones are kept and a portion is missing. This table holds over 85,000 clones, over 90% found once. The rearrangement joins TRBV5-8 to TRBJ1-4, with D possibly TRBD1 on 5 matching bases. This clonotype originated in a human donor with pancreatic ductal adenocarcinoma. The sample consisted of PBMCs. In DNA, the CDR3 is TGTGCCAGCAGCCAATGGGGGGGAGAACATAATGAAAAACTGTTTTTT. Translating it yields CASSQWGGEHNEKLFF.